This T cell receptor beta chain is drawn from a study of cytomegalovirus exposure and HLA in healthy donors. The V and J ends lost 9 bases and 6 bases respectively, with 17 bases between them. Germline values: CDR1 ENHRY, CDR2 SYGVKD. The CDR3 is 13 residues long. The PCR was carried out with 60 Vbeta primers and 13 Jbeta primers. Here immunoSEQ multiplex PCR was the method, and the copy in TCRdb shows in-frame clones only, minus some. The sample holds approximately 210,000 clones, about 89% seen once. This chain links TRBV10-3 with TRBJ1-2, with D possibly matching TRBD1 (5 bases). This clonotype was sampled from a man aged 30 to 39 in good health and CMV-seronegative. Sequenced: PBMCs. CDR3 amino acids: CAISFAGEDGYTF. The CDR3 region has the DNA TGTGCCATTTCCTTTGCGGGGGAGGATGGCTACACCTTC.